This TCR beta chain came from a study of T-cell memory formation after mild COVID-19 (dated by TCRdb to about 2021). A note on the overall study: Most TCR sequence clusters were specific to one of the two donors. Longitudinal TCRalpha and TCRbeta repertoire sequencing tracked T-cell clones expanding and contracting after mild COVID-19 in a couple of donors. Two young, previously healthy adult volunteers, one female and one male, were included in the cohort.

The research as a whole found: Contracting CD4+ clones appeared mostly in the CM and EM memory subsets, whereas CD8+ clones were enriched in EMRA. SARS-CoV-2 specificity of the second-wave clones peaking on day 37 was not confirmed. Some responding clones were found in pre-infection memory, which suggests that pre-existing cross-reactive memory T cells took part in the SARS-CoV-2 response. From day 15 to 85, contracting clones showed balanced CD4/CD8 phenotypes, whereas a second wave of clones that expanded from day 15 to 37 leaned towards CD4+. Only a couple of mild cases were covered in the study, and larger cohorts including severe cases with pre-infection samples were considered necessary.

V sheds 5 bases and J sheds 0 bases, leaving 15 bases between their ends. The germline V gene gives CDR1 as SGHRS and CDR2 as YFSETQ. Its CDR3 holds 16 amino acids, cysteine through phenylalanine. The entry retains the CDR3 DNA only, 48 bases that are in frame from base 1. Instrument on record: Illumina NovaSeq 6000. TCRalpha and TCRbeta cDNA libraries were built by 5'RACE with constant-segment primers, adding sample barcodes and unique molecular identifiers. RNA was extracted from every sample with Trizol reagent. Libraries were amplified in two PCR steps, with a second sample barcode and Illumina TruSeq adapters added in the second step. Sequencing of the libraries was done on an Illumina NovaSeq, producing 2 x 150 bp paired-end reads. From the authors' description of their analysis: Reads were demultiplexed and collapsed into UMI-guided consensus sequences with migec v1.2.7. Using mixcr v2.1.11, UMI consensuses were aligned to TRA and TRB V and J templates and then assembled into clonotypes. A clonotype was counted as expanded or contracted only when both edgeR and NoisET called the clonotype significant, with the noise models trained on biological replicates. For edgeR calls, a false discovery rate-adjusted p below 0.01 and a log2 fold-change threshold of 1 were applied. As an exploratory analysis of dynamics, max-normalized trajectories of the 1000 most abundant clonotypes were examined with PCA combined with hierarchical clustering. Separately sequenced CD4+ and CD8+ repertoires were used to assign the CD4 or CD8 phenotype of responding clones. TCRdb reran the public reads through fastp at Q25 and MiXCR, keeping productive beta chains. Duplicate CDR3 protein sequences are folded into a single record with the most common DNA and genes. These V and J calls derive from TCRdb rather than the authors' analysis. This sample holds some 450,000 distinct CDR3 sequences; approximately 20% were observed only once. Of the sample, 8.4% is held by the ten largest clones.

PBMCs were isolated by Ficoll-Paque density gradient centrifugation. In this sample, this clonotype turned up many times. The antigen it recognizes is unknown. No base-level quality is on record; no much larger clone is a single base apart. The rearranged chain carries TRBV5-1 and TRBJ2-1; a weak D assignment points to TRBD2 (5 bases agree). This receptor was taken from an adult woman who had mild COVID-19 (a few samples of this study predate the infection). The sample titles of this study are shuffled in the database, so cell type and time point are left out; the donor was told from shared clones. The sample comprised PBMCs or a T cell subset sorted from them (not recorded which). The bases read TGCGCCAGCAGTTACGGGTGGGAGCGCTCCTACAATGAGCAGTTCTTC. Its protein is CASSYGWERSYNEQFF.